These 21 T cell receptor beta chains came from one sample sequenced in a study of cytomegalovirus exposure and HLA in healthy donors. PCR involved 60 Vbeta and 13 Jbeta primers. Sequencing was performed with immunoSEQ multiplex PCR; in TCRdb, only in-frame clones are kept and a portion is missing. The sample consists of about 250,000 clones, around 66% of them appearing once. What was sequenced was PBMCs. These receptors came from a female donor in good health and CMV-seronegative.

The V call is TRBV6-1, the J call TRBJ1-2, with D unclear. Trimming pared 2 bases from V and 4 bases from J, leaving 11 bases between. This CDR3 has 14 residues. CDR1 is MNHNS and CDR2 is SASEGT in the germline V gene. This chain's CDR3 is CASSEPNVVYGYTF. CDR3 DNA: TGTGCCAGCAGTGAACCGAACGTAGTCTATGGCTACACCTTC.

This clone appeared a single time. The chain carries TRBV10-3 and TRBJ2-1, with D possibly being TRBD2 (5 bases). CDR3 length: 12 amino acids. CDR1 ENHRY and CDR2 SYGVKD come from the germline V gene. Trimming took off 10 bases at V and 3 bases at J, with 10 bases between the two ends. The CDR3 region is CATNGGYNEQFF. CDR3 coding DNA: TGTGCCACCAACGGAGGCTACAATGAGCAGTTCTTC.

V usage is TRBV30 and J usage is TRBJ2-1; 8 bases are shared with TRBD2. V gave up 4 bases and J gave up 9 bases; unmatched junction bases: 17. CDR1 is GTSNPN and CDR2 is SVGIG in the germline V gene (reference sequence). The CDR3 is made up of 16 amino acids. CDR3 protein: CAWTSWGGGRNSEQFF. The CDR3, as DNA: TGTGCCTGGACTTCTTGGGGGGGCGGGAGGAACAGTGAGCAGTTCTTC. The full variable domain, its missing parts supplied by reference TRBV30 and TRBJ2-1, is SQTIHQWPATLVQPVGSPLSLECTVEGTSNPNLYWYRQAAGRGLQLLFYSVGIGQISSEVPQNLSASRPQDRQFILSSKKLLLSDSGFYLCAWTSWGGGRNSEQFFGPGTRLTVL.

This rearrangement joins TRBV13 to TRBJ1-2; D gene ambiguous. V was trimmed by 0 bases and J by 0 bases, leaving 8 bases between them. This CDR3 is built from 15 residues. Germline V lookup: CDR1 PRHDT, CDR2 FYEKMQ (reference sequence). CDR3 in amino acids: CASSLGPVTNYGYTF. In nucleotides, the CDR3 is TGTGCCAGCAGCTTAGGCCCAGTAACTAACTATGGCTACACCTTC.

The V call is TRBV7-8, the J call TRBJ1-1, with a possible D match to TRBD1 (5 bases). CDR1 and CDR2 from the germline V gene are SGHVS and FQNEAQ. V was pared by 5 bases and J by 1 base, with 8 bases between. The CDR3 consists of 13 residues. DNA for the CDR3: TGTGCCAGCAGCCGGACATGGAACACTGAAGCTTTCTTT. It translates to CASSRTWNTEAFF.

CDR3 sequence reads: CASSQLEGHYNEQFF. DNA for the CDR3: TGTGCCAGTAGCCAATTAGAGGGTCACTACAATGAGCAGTTCTTC. The chain has TRBV19 and TRBJ2-1; D perhaps matches TRBD2 (5 bases). The CDR3 contains 15 residues. CDR1 and CDR2 (germline): LNHDA, SQIVND (reference sequence). V was trimmed by 6 bases and J by 3 bases, leaving 15 bases between them.

CDR3 residues: CSVETGNYGYTF. The DNA of the CDR3 is TGCAGCGTTGAGACAGGGAACTATGGCTACACCTTC. The chain has TRBV29-1 and TRBJ1-2; 7 bases are shared with TRBD1. There are 12 residues in the CDR3. The germline V gene encodes CDR1 SQVTM and CDR2 ANQGSEA. The J segment lost 2 bases and the V segment lost 3 bases, leaving 0 bases of the junction unmatched.

In its sample, this clone was seen a few times. The CDR3 DNA reads as TGTGCCAGCAGTTTCTCAGATACCTACGAGCAGTACTTC. Translating gives CASSFSDTYEQYF. This chain joins TRBV28 and TRBJ2-7; D unresolved. The length of the CDR3 is 13 residues. Trimming took 3 bases from V and 2 from J, leaving 8 bases between them. Germline V gene sequence: CDR1 MDHEN, CDR2 SYDVKM.

This clone was seen a handful of times. This rearrangement joins TRBV6-4 to TRBJ2-1; a possible D gene is TRBD1 (5 bases). The CDR3 consists of 15 residues. The ends were cut back, 6 bases at V and 2 bases at J, with 14 bases in the middle. CDR1 MRHNA and CDR2 SNTAGT come from the germline V gene. CDR3 bases: TGTGCCAGCAGCGTCGACTCAGGGACCTACAATGAGCAGTTCTTC. This translates into CASSVDSGTYNEQFF.

This chain connects TRBV10-2 to TRBJ2-1, with 11 bases fitting TRBD1. V dropped 6 bases and J dropped 1; count of bases not matched to a gene: 11. Germline assignment: CDR1 WSHSY and CDR2 SAAADI. The CDR3 totals 18 residues. CDR3 coding DNA: TGCGCCAGCAGCTTCGGGACAGGGGGACTTACATCCTACAATGAGCAGTTCTTC. This codes for CASSFGTGGLTSYNEQFF.

Only a few counts were recorded for this clone. The gene calls are TRBV6-5 and TRBJ1-1, with D maybe TRBD1 (5 bases). Between the trimmed V and J ends, which lost 9 bases and 3 bases, there was a span of 14 bases. This CDR3 region has 13 residues. Germline V CDR1 and CDR2: MNHEY, SVGAGI. The CDR3 bases are TGTGCCAGAAGCCGGCCGGGGGACACTGAAGCTTTCTTT. Translating it yields CARSRPGDTEAFF.

This clone was seen only a few times. This rearrangement joins TRBV10-3 to TRBJ2-1, with D perhaps TRBD2 (6 bases). Between the trimmed V and J ends, which lost 11 bases and 2 bases, there was a span of 16 bases. Germline assignment: CDR1 ENHRY and CDR2 SYGVKD. This CDR3 has 14 residues. DNA of the CDR3: TGTGCCTCCCGGGAGCACGGCCCCTACAATGAGCAGTTCTTC. Its protein is CASREHGPYNEQFF.

The DNA for the CDR3 is TGTGCCAGCAGCTTAGATGGACTAGCTATCGACAATGAGCAGTTCTTC. Translated, it gives CASSLDGLAIDNEQFF. The chain employs TRBV11-3 and TRBJ2-1; 8 positions agree with TRBD2. CDR1 and CDR2 from the germline V gene are SGHNT and YENEEA. The ends lost 0 bases at V and 5 bases at J; junction bases unmatched: 6. There are 16 residues in the CDR3.

This clone was seen more than once but under ten times. J is TRBJ1-1 and V is TRBV10-2; D gene uncertain. Germline V gene data show CDR1 as WSHSY and CDR2 as SAAADI. This CDR3 contains 13 residues. The V end lost 8 bases, the J end lost 1 base, and 11 bases lay between the germline ends. The CDR3 region has the DNA TGCGCCAGCGCTGCTTCAGAGAACACTGAAGCTTTCTTT. Translation gives CASAASENTEAFF.

About this clone itself: Other DNA sequences in this sample translate to the same CDR3. The rearrangement uses TRBV5-1 and TRBJ2-3, with D possibly matching TRBD2 (7 bases). Per germline, CDR1 SGHRS and CDR2 YFSETQ. The CDR3 runs 15 residues. V was cut by 0 bases and J by 3 bases, with 11 bases left in between. CDR3 residues: CASSLGRGGTDTQYF. In nucleotides, the CDR3 is TGCGCCAGCAGCTTGGGCAGGGGAGGGACAGATACGCAGTATTTT.

The CDR3 is CASSQLWQGDAYEQYF. CDR3 in DNA: TGTGCCAGCAGCCAATTATGGCAGGGGGACGCCTACGAGCAGTACTTC. The J gene is TRBJ2-7, the V gene TRBV16; 7 bases agree with TRBD1. The germline V gene has CDR1 KGHSY and CDR2 FQNENV. The V gene end was trimmed by 1 base and the J gene end by 2 bases; junction bases not matched to a gene: 8. This CDR3 has 16 amino acids.

The chain is built from TRBV2 and TRBJ2-1, with 8 nucleotides matching TRBD1. The CDR3 runs to 15 residues. V lost 3 bases, J lost 0 bases, and 1 base stayed unmatched. CDR1 and CDR2 (germline): SNHLY, FYNNEI. In DNA form, the CDR3 reads TGTGCCAGCAGTGAGCAGGGGGCCTCCTACAATGAGCAGTTCTTC. It codes for CASSEQGASYNEQFF.

J is TRBJ1-4 and V is TRBV19; 8 bases agree with TRBD1. J was trimmed by 0 bases and V by 0 bases; bases with no gene match: 0. This CDR3 region has 16 residues. The germline V gene has CDR1 LNHDA and CDR2 SQIVND (reference sequence). The CDR3 is CASSIEGQATNEKLFF. CDR3 nucleotide sequence: TGTGCCAGTAGTATAGAGGGACAGGCAACTAATGAAAAACTGTTTTTT.

In this sample, this clone turned up once. This chain connects TRBV7-3 to TRBJ2-3, with 10 bases matching TRBD2. CDR1 and CDR2 from the germline V gene are SGHTA and FQGTGA. This CDR3 has 16 residues. V gave up 1 base and J gave up 1 base; unmatched junction bases: 2. The CDR3 loop reads CASSLMLAGGTDTQYF. The CDR3 DNA sequence: TGTGCCAGCAGCTTAATGCTAGCGGGAGGCACAGATACGCAGTATTTT. The full variable domain, its missing parts supplied by reference TRBV7-3 and TRBJ2-3, is GAGVSQTPSNKVTEKGKYVELRCDPISGHTALYWYRQSLGQGPEFLIYFQGTGAADDSGLPNDRFFAVRPEGSVSTLKIQRTERGDSAVYLCASSLMLAGGTDTQYFGPGTRLTVL.

This clone was observed a single time. The chain is built from TRBV19 and TRBJ2-2; the D gene is possibly TRBD2 (6 bases). V was cut by 2 bases and J by 5 bases, with 15 bases left in between. The CDR3 length is 16 residues. The germline CDR1 and CDR2 sequences are LNHDA and SQIVND (reference sequence). The CDR3 here is CASSIRGRLPTGELFF. The CDR3 DNA follows: TGTGCCAGTAGTATACGGGGGAGACTCCCTACCGGGGAGCTGTTTTTT.

The chain combines TRBV7-2 with TRBJ1-1; 11 nucleotides agree with TRBD1. The CDR3 contains 14 residues. J gave up 7 bases and V 7 bases, and 8 bases lay outside the gene matches. Per the germline V gene, CDR1 is SGHTA and CDR2 is FQGNSA. Here the CDR3 DNA reads TGTGCCAGCATCAGGGACAGGGGGTTTAATGAAGCTTTCTTT. Residues: CASIRDRGFNEAFF.